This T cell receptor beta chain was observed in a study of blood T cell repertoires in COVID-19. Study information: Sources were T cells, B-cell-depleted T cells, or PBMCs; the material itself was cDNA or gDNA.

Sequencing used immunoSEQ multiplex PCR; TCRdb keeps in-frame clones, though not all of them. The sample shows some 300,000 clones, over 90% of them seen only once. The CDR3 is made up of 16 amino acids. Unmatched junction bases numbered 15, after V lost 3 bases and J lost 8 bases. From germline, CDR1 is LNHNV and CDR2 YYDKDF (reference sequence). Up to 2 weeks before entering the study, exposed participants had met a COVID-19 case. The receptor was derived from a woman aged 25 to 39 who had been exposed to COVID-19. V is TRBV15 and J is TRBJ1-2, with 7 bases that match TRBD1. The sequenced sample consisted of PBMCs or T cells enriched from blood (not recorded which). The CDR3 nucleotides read TGTGCCACCAGCAGGCGAATACAATCAGGGGGTGGCGGCTACACCTTC. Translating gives CATSRRIQSGGGGYTF.